Below, 17 T cell receptor beta chains from the same sample are listed, as sequenced in a study of blood T cell repertoires in COVID-19. The assay was immunoSEQ multiplex PCR, and TCRdb's table has in-frame clones only and misses some. This sample has 90,000 to 110,000 clones, with roughly 79% found just once. Sequenced material: peripheral blood. Receptor source: a woman between 65 and 79 years old with acute or convalescent COVID-19.

J is TRBJ2-7 and V is TRBV5-1; 7 nucleotides agree with TRBD1. Germline trimming cut 0 bases from V and 9 bases from J; bases unmatched to any gene: 12. The CDR3 is 15 amino acids. Germline V gene data show CDR1 as SGHRS and CDR2 as YFSETQ. The chain's CDR3 is CASSLGGGEQGRQYF. CDR3 nucleotide sequence: TGCGCCAGCAGCTTGGGAGGGGGTGAACAGGGGAGGCAGTACTTC. Variable domain in full (rest from reference TRBV5-1 and TRBJ2-7): KAGVTQTPRYLIKTRGQQVTLSCSPISGHRSVSWYQQTPGQGLQFLFEYFSETQRNKGNFPGRFSGRQFSNSRSEMNVSTLELGDSALYLCASSLGGGEQGRQYFGPGTRLTVT.

The chain uses TRBV5-1 and TRBJ2-1; D might be TRBD1 (10 bases). The V and J ends lost 4 bases and 9 bases respectively, with 17 bases between them. CDR3 length: 14 amino acids. Germline lookup yields CDR1 SGHRS and CDR2 YFSETQ. The CDR3: CASSGQGGLAEQFF. In DNA form, the CDR3 reads TGCGCCAGCAGCGGACAGGGGGGACTAGCTGAGCAGTTCTTC. Drawing the rest from reference TRBV5-1 and TRBJ2-1, the complete variable domain is KAGVTQTPRYLIKTRGQQVTLSCSPISGHRSVSWYQQTPGQGLQFLFEYFSETQRNKGNFPGRFSGRQFSNSRSEMNVSTLELGDSALYLCASSGQGGLAEQFFGPGTRLTVL.

The rearrangement links TRBV11-2 to TRBJ2-7; 8 nucleotides line up with TRBD1. The CDR3 is 17 amino acids. CDR1 and CDR2 from the germline V gene are SGHAT and FQNNGV. Losses at the gene ends were 1 base for V and 3 bases for J; bases not matched to a gene: 11. The CDR3 sequence is CASSLVGAGGLVYEQYF. CDR3 in DNA: TGTGCCAGCAGCTTAGTAGGGGCAGGGGGCCTTGTCTACGAGCAGTACTTC. Combining the CDR3 with reference TRBV11-2 and TRBJ2-7 gives the whole variable domain EAGVAQSPRYKIIEKRQSVAFWCNPISGHATLYWYQQILGQGPKLLIQFQNNGVVDDSQLPKDRFSAERLKGVDSTLKIQPAKLEDSAVYLCASSLVGAGGLVYEQYFGPGTRLTVT.

The V call is TRBV29-1, the J call TRBJ2-2; maybe TRBD2 (6 bases). The V gene's germline CDR1 is SQVTM and CDR2 ANQGSEA. Between the trimmed V and J ends, which lost 4 bases and 2 bases, there was a span of 8 bases. This CDR3 comprises 13 residues. CDR3 bases: TGCAGCGTTGGGGACTCAAACACCGGGGAGCTGTTTTTT. Its translation: CSVGDSNTGELFF.

The chain links TRBV5-1 to TRBJ2-5; TRBD1 matches 9 bases. The CDR3 contains 14 residues. V shed 3 bases and J 8 bases; nucleotides not matched to a gene: 8. Germline CDR1 and CDR2: SGHRS and YFSETQ. CDR3 coding DNA: TGCGCCAGCAGCTCTGACAGGGGGTTGGAAACCCAGTACTTC. As protein: CASSSDRGLETQYF.

The chain is built from TRBV7-2 and TRBJ1-2; the match to TRBD1 covers 9 bases. Losses at the gene ends were 1 base for V and 7 bases for J; bases not matched to a gene: 10. From germline, CDR1 is SGHTA and CDR2 FQGNSA. CDR3 length: 16 residues. CDR3: CASSLDGGQGRGGYTF. CDR3 nucleotide sequence: TGTGCCAGCAGCTTAGATGGGGGACAGGGACGGGGTGGCTACACCTTC.

DNA for the CDR3: TGTGCCAGCTCACCCCTGACAGGGAGGAACACCGGGGAGCTGTTTTTT. Protein: CASSPLTGRNTGELFF. The chain is built from TRBV18 and TRBJ2-2; 7 nucleotides align to TRBD1. V dropped 3 bases and J dropped 1; count of bases not matched to a gene: 5. This CDR3 comprises 16 residues. Per germline, CDR1 KGHSH and CDR2 LQKENI.

In nucleotides, the CDR3 is TGTGCCAGTAGTATTAGGGTGGACAGGGGAGAGACCCAGTACTTC. Amino acid sequence: CASSIRVDRGETQYF. The V call is TRBV19, the J call TRBJ2-5; 9 bases match TRBD1. With V trimmed by 3 bases and J by 4 bases, 6 bases remained unmatched. Germline CDR1 reads LNHDA; CDR2 reads SQIVND (reference sequence). The CDR3 loop spans 15 amino acids.

This clone was recorded a few times. The chain links TRBV7-8 to TRBJ2-7; 12 bases are a match to TRBD1. The germline V gene has CDR1 SGHVS and CDR2 FQNEAQ. With 5 bases clipped from V and 6 bases from J, the junction kept 5 bases outside the gene matches. The CDR3 extends over 14 amino acids. CDR3 loop: CASSPGTGGSEQYF. The CDR3 nucleotides read TGTGCCAGCAGCCCCGGGACAGGGGGCTCCGAGCAGTACTTC.

DNA of the CDR3: TGTGCCAGCAGTGAACGGGACAGGGGGAAGGCTTTCTTT. The encoded protein is CASSERDRGKAFF. V and J are TRBV6-1 and TRBJ1-1; TRBD1 agrees at 11 bases. The V gene's germline CDR1 is MNHNS and CDR2 SASEGT. The CDR3 covers 13 residues. With V trimmed by 2 bases and J by 11 bases, 4 bases remained unmatched.

The chain employs TRBV27 and TRBJ2-5; the D gene is possibly TRBD1 (5 bases). Trimming took 4 bases from V and 4 from J, leaving 10 bases between them. The CDR3 runs to 13 residues. Germline V lookup: CDR1 MNHEY, CDR2 SMNVEV (reference sequence). The CDR3 spells CASSWSQGETQYF. In DNA, the CDR3 is TGTGCCAGCAGTTGGTCCCAGGGAGAGACCCAGTACTTC.

The chain combines TRBV29-1 with TRBJ2-1, with TRBD2 identical over 8 bases. The CDR3 has 14 amino acids. V gave up 2 bases and J gave up 6 bases; unmatched junction bases: 6. Germline assignment: CDR1 SQVTM and CDR2 ANQGSEA. The CDR3 nucleotides are TGCAGCGTTGAACGGGGGGGAAAGGGCAATGAGCAGTTCTTC. It yields the protein CSVERGGKGNEQFF.

The chain is built from TRBV6-5 and TRBJ1-2; D gene unclear. Trimming pared 0 bases from V and 6 bases from J, leaving 14 bases between. The V gene's germline CDR1 is MNHEY and CDR2 SVGAGI. This CDR3 has 15 amino acids. CDR3 sequence: CASSYSKWSINGYTF. Written as DNA, the CDR3 is TGTGCCAGCAGTTACTCGAAGTGGTCTATTAATGGCTACACCTTC.

This clone was detected a few times. This rearrangement joins TRBV24-1 to TRBJ2-5, with 7 bases matching TRBD1. Unmatched junction bases numbered 9, after V lost 4 bases and J lost 5 bases. Germline assignment: CDR1 KGHDR and CDR2 SFDVKD. The CDR3 consists of 15 residues. This CDR3 reads CATSDLRQGQETQYF. Written as DNA, the CDR3 is TGTGCCACCAGTGACCTGAGACAGGGCCAGGAGACCCAGTACTTC.

The rearrangement uses TRBV27 and TRBJ1-2; TRBD1 aligns across 9 bases. The germline V gene has CDR1 MNHEY and CDR2 SMNVEV (reference sequence). The CDR3 runs 18 residues. J lost 3 bases, V lost 7 bases, and 18 bases had no gene match. CDR3 sequence: CASTLRGTGRRDYYGYTF. In nucleotides, the CDR3 is TGTGCCAGCACCCTACGAGGGACAGGGCGAAGGGATTACTATGGCTACACCTTC.

This clone occurred a few times. This chain connects TRBV21-1 to TRBJ1-1; TRBD1 is the table's D call and was not checked against the DNA. TRBV21-1 counts as a pseudogene. CDR3 length: 16 residues. Written as DNA, the CDR3 is TGTGCCAGCAGCAAGATCACACAGGCCCTGAACACTGAAGCTTTCTTT. This translates into CASSKITQALNTEAFF.

This sequence joins TRBV6-2 or TRBV6-3 and TRBJ1-2; 7 nucleotides match TRBD1. The germline V gene has CDR1 MNHEY and CDR2 SVGEGT. The CDR3 length is 16 residues. V shed 2 bases and J 5 bases; nucleotides not matched to a gene: 11. The CDR3 here is CASSYRGQRTSYGYTF. The CDR3 DNA follows: TGTGCCAGCAGTTACCGGGGACAGAGAACCTCATATGGCTACACCTTC.